A selection of T cell receptor beta chains follows, all from one sample in a study of PD-1 blockade in classical Hodgkin lymphoma. Libraries were prepared by immunoSEQ multiplex PCR; TCRdb keeps only in-frame clonotypes and omits some of them. The sample yields 20,000 to 25,000 clones, 77% seen once. The material sequenced was peripheral blood mononuclear cells (PBMCs), taken before the second cycle of nivolumab. The receptors were sampled from a human donor with classical Hodgkin lymphoma. Each CDR3 is given with its conserved first and last residue. A D gene is named only where the DNA matches it firmly. Size is omitted from some rows. Given values are once, few, many or a class for expanded clones.

V: TRBV6-5
J: TRBJ1-4
size: few
D: NA
DNA: TGTGCCAGCAGGGGCAACGAAAAACTGTTTTTT
CDR3: CASRGNEKLFF

V: TRBV7-2
J: TRBJ2-7
size: once
D: TRBD2
DNA: TGTGCCAGCAGCTCGGGGGGTAGCTCCTACGAGCAGTACTTC
CDR3: CASSSGGSSYEQYF

V: TRBV11-2
J: TRBJ1-2
size: NA
D: NA
DNA: TGTGCCAGCAGCTTCACAGGGTCGGACTATGGCTACACCTTC
CDR3: CASSFTGSDYGYTF

V: TRBV7-3
J: TRBJ2-2
size: few
D: TRBD2
DNA: TGTGCCAGCAGCCCTACGGGGTCGGGAGGACTCACCGGGGAGCTGTTTTTT
CDR3: CASSPTGSGGLTGELFF

V: TRBV4-1
J: TRBJ2-2
size: NA
D: NA
DNA: TGCGCCAGCAGCCAACCGTTAACAGGGAACACCGGGGAGCTGTTTTTT
CDR3: CASSQPLTGNTGELFF

V: TRBV10-2
J: TRBJ2-7
size: NA
D: NA
DNA: TGCGCCAGCAGTGATGTCCGAGTCACCTACGAGCAGTACTTC
CDR3: CASSDVRVTYEQYF

V: TRBV29-1
J: TRBJ2-7
size: NA
D: TRBD1
DNA: TGCAGCGTTCTGGAAGGGACAGCAACTACTTACGAGCAGTACTTC
CDR3: CSVLEGTATTYEQYF

V: TRBV7-2
J: TRBJ2-6
size: few
D: NA
DNA: TGTGCCAGCAGCTTATACCCAGCCTCTGGGGCCAACGTCCTGACTTTC
CDR3: CASSLYPASGANVLTF

V: TRBV6-1
J: TRBJ1-3
size: few
D: NA
DNA: TGTGCCAGCAATAGGCTTGGCTCTGGAAACACCATATATTTT
CDR3: CASNRLGSGNTIYF

V: TRBV5-1
J: TRBJ1-1
size: NA
D: NA
DNA: TGCGCCAGCAGGAACAGTCTGAACACTGAAGCTTTCTTT
CDR3: CASRNSLNTEAFF

V: TRBV7-2
J: TRBJ1-2
size: few
D: NA
DNA: TGTGCCAGCAGCTTAGGGTCCACCTCGAGGGAAGGTGGCTACACCTTC
CDR3: CASSLGSTSREGGYTF

V: TRBV30
J: TRBJ2-7
size: NA
D: TRBD2
DNA: TGTGCCTGGAGTACCAGCGGGAGGGCCAATCGCGGCGAGCAGTACTTC
CDR3: CAWSTSGRANRGEQYF

V: TRBV7-2
J: TRBJ2-2
size: NA
D: NA
DNA: TGTGCCAGCAGCTTAGGGTCCGGGGAGCTGTTTTTT
CDR3: CASSLGSGELFF

V: TRBV6-5
J: TRBJ2-7
size: NA
D: NA
DNA: TGTGCCAGCAGTTACTCGAGGGACATAGTGGCCCAGTACTTC
CDR3: CASSYSRDIVAQYF

V: TRBV7-6
J: TRBJ1-1
size: NA
D: NA
DNA: TGTGCCAGCAGCTTAGCGGGGGGATCGGACACTGAAGCTTTCTTT
CDR3: CASSLAGGSDTEAFF

V: TRBV7-2
J: TRBJ1-2
size: NA
D: NA
DNA: TGTGCCAGCAGCTTCCGGCGGACACTCTATGGCTACACCTTC
CDR3: CASSFRRTLYGYTF

V: TRBV28
J: TRBJ2-5
size: NA
D: TRBD1
DNA: TGTGCCAGCAGTTTATGGCGACAGGGGCAAGAGACCCAGTACTTC
CDR3: CASSLWRQGQETQYF

V: TRBV27
J: TRBJ2-7
size: NA
D: TRBD1
DNA: TGTGCCAGCAGTTTAGGAAACAGGGGGCGGAACGAGCAGTACTTC
CDR3: CASSLGNRGRNEQYF

V: TRBV2
J: TRBJ2-3
size: few
D: TRBD2
DNA: TGTGCCAGCAGTGTAACTAGCGGGGGCAATACGCAGTATTTT
CDR3: CASSVTSGGNTQYF

V: TRBV10-1
J: TRBJ1-2
size: few
D: NA
DNA: TGCGCCAGCAGTGACTCCGGACAGACCGCTGGCTACACCTTC
CDR3: CASSDSGQTAGYTF

V: TRBV19
J: TRBJ2-1
size: few
D: TRBD1
DNA: TGTGCCAGTAGTAGGGACAGGGGGCCGGAGTTCTTC
CDR3: CASSRDRGPEFF

V: TRBV11-2
J: TRBJ2-7
size: NA
D: NA
DNA: TGTGCCAGCAGCCCGGGGACGGGTTACTACGAGCAGTACTTC
CDR3: CASSPGTGYYEQYF

V: TRBV6-5
J: TRBJ1-1
size: NA
D: TRBD1
DNA: TGTGCCAGCAGTTACACCCGTACAGGGGGCACTGAAGCTTTCTTT
CDR3: CASSYTRTGGTEAFF

V: TRBV5-1
J: TRBJ1-2
size: NA
D: NA
DNA: NA
CDR3: CASSSSWEVDYGYTF

V: TRBV5-6
J: TRBJ1-1
size: NA
D: NA
DNA: TGTGCCAGCAGCTTGGGGGAAACATACACTGAAGCTTTCTTT
CDR3: CASSLGETYTEAFF

V: TRBV5-1
J: TRBJ2-3
size: NA
D: NA
DNA: TGCGCCAGCAGCTTGGCGGGGGCCACGCAGTATTTT
CDR3: CASSLAGATQYF

V: TRBV6-1
J: TRBJ1-4
size: NA
D: TRBD1
DNA: TGTGCCAGCCACAGGGGAACTAATGAAAAACTGTTTTTT
CDR3: CASHRGTNEKLFF

V: TRBV11-2
J: TRBJ1-3
size: medium-sized
D: NA
DNA: TGTGCCAGCAGCTACGGAGAGACTGGAAACACCATATATTTT
CDR3: CASSYGETGNTIYF

V: TRBV29-1
J: TRBJ1-1
size: once
D: TRBD1
DNA: TGCAGCGTTGGGGACAGCAACAGGAACACTGAAGCTTTCTTT
CDR3: CSVGDSNRNTEAFF

V: TRBV6-9
J: TRBJ2-6
size: once
D: NA
DNA: TGTGCCAGCAGTTACTGGGGGGCTGGGGCCAACGTCCTGACTTTC
CDR3: CASSYWGAGANVLTF

V: TRBV30
J: TRBJ1-3
size: NA
D: NA
DNA: TGTGCCTGGAGTGTGGGCGGAAACACCATATATTTT
CDR3: CAWSVGGNTIYF

V: TRBV2
J: TRBJ1-5
size: NA
D: TRBD1
DNA: TGTGCCAGCAGTGTGGGACAGGGGGCACAGCCCCAGCATTTT
CDR3: CASSVGQGAQPQHF